These 32 T cell receptor beta chains were all obtained from the same sample, sequenced in a study of T cell responses to AZD1222 COVID-19 vaccine. Clones were sequenced by immunoSEQ multiplex PCR, and TCRdb holds only the in-frame ones, with some missing. The sample holds about 130,000 clones, under 90% seen once. This material consisted of peripheral blood, taken on day 0 of AZD1222 vaccination. The receptor set was obtained from an adult in good health.

This clone was counted a few times. The chain recombines TRBV7-2 with TRBJ1-2; D gene unclear. Per the germline V gene, CDR1 is SGHTA and CDR2 is FQGNSA. Trimming took 5 bases from V and 1 from J, leaving 17 bases between them. The CDR3 has 16 amino acids. CDR3 DNA sequence: TGTGCCAGCAGCCTCGGAGGAGGACCCTTTAACTATGGCTACACCTTC. It is translated as CASSLGGGPFNYGYTF.

V and J are TRBV6-1 and TRBJ1-3; TRBD1 agrees at 10 bases. CDR3 length: 14 residues. CDR1 is MNHNS, CDR2 SASEGT, per germline. V lost 3 bases, J lost 8 bases, and 4 bases stayed unmatched. Here the CDR3 DNA reads TGTGCCAGCAGTGACGGGGACAGGGGTGACACCATATATTTT. This sequence encodes CASSDGDRGDTIYF.

This clone was observed a handful of times. The gene calls are TRBV19 and TRBJ1-3; 9 bases line up with TRBD1. Germline lookup yields CDR1 LNHDA and CDR2 SQIVND (reference sequence). CDR3 length: 17 amino acids. V lost 4 bases and J lost 0; bases outside the gene matches: 7. The CDR3 here is CASSTYRGHTSGNTIYF. The CDR3, as DNA: TGTGCCAGTAGTACCTACAGGGGGCACACCTCTGGAAACACCATATATTTT.

V gene TRBV7-2 combines with J gene TRBJ2-1, with 8 bases that match TRBD1. The V segment lost 5 bases and the J segment 10 bases; nucleotides outside the gene matches: 10. There are 14 residues in the CDR3. The V gene's germline CDR1 is SGHTA and CDR2 FQGNSA. The CDR3 DNA is TGTGCCAGCAGCGCCCGACAGGGGTCCGAGGAGCAGTTCTTC. It encodes CASSARQGSEEQFF.

This clone was seen a few times. The V call is TRBV9, the J call TRBJ2-1, with 8 bases lining up with TRBD1. CDR3 size: 15 residues. Per the germline V gene, CDR1 is SGDLS and CDR2 is YYNGEE. J was trimmed by 1 base and V by 5 bases; bases with no gene match: 5. The DNA for the CDR3 is TGTGCCAGCAGTGCGGACAGGGCTTCCTACAATGAGCAGTTCTTC. Protein: CASSADRASYNEQFF.

This clone has a handful of counts. The gene calls are TRBV14 and TRBJ1-1; D uncertain. Trimming left V 4 bases short and J 7 bases short, with 16 bases between. Germline CDR1 SGHDN, CDR2 FVKESK. CDR3 size: 14 residues. CDR3 region: CASSPLGRGGEAFF. In nucleotides, the CDR3 is TGTGCCAGCAGCCCCCTTGGGCGTGGCGGTGAAGCTTTCTTT.

The J gene is TRBJ2-7, the V gene TRBV24-1; D is ambiguous. The length of the CDR3 is 12 residues. Per the germline V gene, CDR1 is KGHDR and CDR2 is SFDVKD. The V gene lost 5 bases and the J gene lost 7 bases, with 11 bases spanning the gap. CDR3 nucleotide sequence: TGTGCCACCAGTGGTGAATTGACGGAGCAGTACTTC. It yields the protein CATSGELTEQYF.

This clone was picked up one time. The chain couples TRBV5-1 to TRBJ1-1, with TRBD1 as a possible D gene (5 bases). The CDR3 covers 14 residues. Trimming removed 1 base at V and 4 bases at J, with 11 bases between. Germline CDR1 and CDR2: SGHRS and YFSETQ. The CDR3 reads CASSLLGPGTEAFF. CDR3 sequence (DNA): TGCGCCAGCAGCTTGTTGGGACCAGGCACTGAAGCTTTCTTT.

Notes on this clone: This specimen includes other DNA sequences encoding the same CDR3. V is TRBV27 and J is TRBJ2-7; no clear D gene. The length of the CDR3 is 11 residues. V lost 2 bases and J lost 4, with 3 bases in between. Germline CDR1 is MNHEY and CDR2 is SMNVEV (reference sequence). CDR3 region: CASSLGYEQYF. The CDR3 DNA is TGTGCCAGCAGTTTAGGGTACGAGCAGTACTTC.

This clone came up a few times. The rearrangement links TRBV7-8 to TRBJ2-2; TRBD1 or TRBD2 may be the D gene (5 bases each). The germline CDR1 and CDR2 sequences are SGHVS and FQNEAQ. CDR3 length equals 15 residues. With 1 base removed from V and 6 bases from J, the gap between germline ends came to 12 bases. The CDR3 DNA sequence: TGTGCCAGCAGCTTAGGACAGTGGAGGCCCGGGGAGCTGTTTTTT. It is translated as CASSLGQWRPGELFF.

The chain recombines TRBV15 with TRBJ1-5, with no clear D. The V gene's germline CDR1 is LNHNV and CDR2 YYDKDF (reference sequence). V was shortened by 1 base and J by 5 bases, with 6 bases between the two germline ends. The CDR3 consists of 13 residues. The CDR3 DNA sequence: TGTGCCACCAGCAGAGTGCAGGATCAGCCCCAGCATTTT. Amino acids: CATSRVQDQPQHF.

The chain joins TRBV5-1 to TRBJ2-1; D is perhaps TRBD1 (6 bases). This CDR3 comprises 17 residues. Germline CDR1 SGHRS, CDR2 YFSETQ. V lost 0 bases, J lost 0 bases, and 13 bases lay in between. The DNA of the CDR3 is TGCGCCAGCAGCTTGGGGGGGCTTATTTCCTCCTACAATGAGCAGTTCTTC. Translation: CASSLGGLISSYNEQFF.

V and J are TRBV5-1 and TRBJ2-1; D unresolved. Trimming removed 5 bases at V and 0 bases at J, with 9 bases between. The CDR3 contains 14 residues. Germline-derived CDR1 and CDR2 are SGHRS and YFSETQ. DNA for the CDR3: TGCGCCAGCAGACACGCGAGCTCCTACAATGAGCAGTTCTTC. Its protein is CASRHASSYNEQFF.

This chain links TRBV29-1 with TRBJ1-2; TRBD1 matches 7 bases. The J segment lost 5 bases and the V segment lost 4 bases, leaving 4 bases of the junction unmatched. The CDR3 is made up of 12 amino acids. The V gene's germline CDR1 is SQVTM and CDR2 ANQGSEA. CDR3 sequence: CSVGGTAYGYTF. The CDR3 bases are TGCAGCGTTGGAGGGACAGCTTATGGCTACACCTTC.

The V and J genes are TRBV9 and TRBJ1-1, with no clear D. The germline gives CDR1 SGDLS, CDR2 YYNGEE. This CDR3 is 16 amino acids long. V lost 0 bases, J lost 1 base, and 13 bases lay in between. CDR3 loop: CASSVGVGTANTEAFF. The CDR3 nucleotides read TGTGCCAGCAGCGTAGGAGTGGGTACCGCGAACACTGAAGCTTTCTTT.

V and J are TRBV3-1 (or the pseudogene TRBV3-2) and TRBJ2-5; 8 bases are shared with TRBD2. The germline V gene has CDR1 LGHDT and CDR2 YNNKEL (reference sequence). J was trimmed by 7 bases and V by 3 bases; bases with no gene match: 13. CDR3 size: 16 residues. CDR3 in DNA: TGTGCCAGCAGCCACTTAAAGCGGGGGTTGGCCGGGACCCAGTACTTC. It codes for CASSHLKRGLAGTQYF.

The chain carries TRBV2 and TRBJ1-6; D not resolved. The V gene lost 6 bases and the J gene lost 0 bases, with 15 bases spanning the gap. Germline-derived CDR1 and CDR2 are SNHLY and FYNNEI. There are 17 residues in the CDR3. CDR3 residues: CASRGDIASSYNSPLHF. The CDR3 DNA follows: TGTGCCAGCAGAGGCGACATTGCTAGCTCCTATAATTCACCCCTCCACTTT.

The rearrangement uses TRBV13 and TRBJ2-7; TRBD1 is a possible D gene (8 bases). The CDR3 runs to 15 residues. V lost 4 bases to trimming and J lost 5 bases, with 18 bases between them. The germline V gene has CDR1 PRHDT and CDR2 FYEKMQ (reference sequence). CDR3 DNA sequence: TGTGCCAGCAGCTACCCACAGGGGGGGTTTGACGAGCAGTACTTC. Protein: CASSYPQGGFDEQYF.

The chain links TRBV12-5 to TRBJ1-1; D is unresolved. V was clipped by 2 bases and J by 1 base, with 8 bases between them. This CDR3 has 14 amino acids. CDR1 LGHNT and CDR2 FRNRAP come from the germline V gene. Written as DNA, the CDR3 is TGTGCTAGTGGTTTGTGGCCTACGAACACTGAAGCTTTCTTT. Translation gives CASGLWPTNTEAFF.

The rearrangement links TRBV19 to TRBJ2-7, with D unresolved. The CDR3 consists of 14 residues. CDR1 LNHDA and CDR2 SQIVND come from the germline V gene (reference sequence). Trimming stripped 3 bases from V and 1 base from J, with 10 bases between. For the CDR3, the DNA is TGTGCCAGTAGTATGCAAAGTTCTTCCTACGAGCAGTACTTC. The encoded protein is CASSMQSSSYEQYF.

The chain has TRBV6-2 or TRBV6-3 and TRBJ2-4, with D perhaps assigned TRBD1 or TRBD2 (6 bases each). Germline CDR1 MNHEY, CDR2 SVGEGT. The CDR3 runs to 17 residues. Trimming pared 5 bases from V and 1 base from J, leaving 18 bases between. CDR3 amino acids: CASSPGGGALAKNIQYF. CDR3 coding DNA: TGTGCCAGCAGTCCCGGGGGCGGCGCCTTGGCCAAAAACATTCAGTACTTC.

The chain joins TRBV28 to TRBJ1-1; no definite D call. V lost 6 bases and J 7 bases, leaving 9 bases between the germline ends. The germline CDR1 and CDR2 sequences are MDHEN and SYDVKM. The CDR3 is 11 residues long. The chain's CDR3 is CASRGGFEAFF. The CDR3, as DNA: TGTGCCAGCAGAGGAGGCTTTGAAGCTTTCTTT.

The chain couples TRBV5-6 to TRBJ1-2; D remains ambiguous. This CDR3 contains 11 residues. CDR1 and CDR2 from the germline V gene are SGHDT and YYEEEE. V gave up 4 bases and J gave up 2 bases, with 3 bases separating them. The CDR3 DNA follows: TGTGCCAGCAGCCAAAACTATGGCTACACCTTC. Protein: CASSQNYGYTF.

The DNA of the CDR3 is TGTGCCAGCAGTCTCGTGGACAGAGGGGAGCAGTACTTC. Its translation is CASSLVDRGEQYF. The gene calls are TRBV6-2 or TRBV6-3 and TRBJ2-7, with D possibly TRBD1 on 6 matching bases. Germline values: CDR1 MNHEY, CDR2 SVGEGT. This CDR3 has 13 amino acids. V lost 5 bases, J lost 7 bases, and 15 bases lay in between.

This sequence joins TRBV7-3 and TRBJ1-1; D uncertain. Germline V CDR1 and CDR2: SGHTA, FQGTGA. V lost 3 bases and J lost 3, with 8 bases in between. The CDR3 is 13 amino acids. DNA for the CDR3: TGTGCCAGCAGCTTTCTCGGGGACACTGAAGCTTTCTTT. Its protein product is CASSFLGDTEAFF.

The rearrangement links TRBV7-3 to TRBJ2-3; 7 bases map to TRBD1. The ends lost 5 bases at V and 4 bases at J; junction bases unmatched: 9. CDR1 is SGHTA, CDR2 FQGTGA, per germline. The CDR3 loop spans 15 amino acids. In nucleotides, the CDR3 is TGTGCCAGCAGCCTCCAGGGGGTTTATGCAGATACGCAGTATTTT. Translating it yields CASSLQGVYADTQYF. Filled out from reference TRBV7-3 and TRBJ2-3, the complete variable domain reads GAGVSQTPSNKVTEKGKYVELRCDPISGHTALYWYRQSLGQGPEFLIYFQGTGAADDSGLPNDRFFAVRPEGSVSTLKIQRTERGDSAVYLCASSLQGVYADTQYFGPGTRLTVL.

J is TRBJ1-5 and V is TRBV4-1; TRBD1 agrees at 8 bases. Germline V gene lookup returns CDR1 MGHRA and CDR2 YSYEKL. Unmatched junction bases numbered 9, after V lost 5 bases and J lost 3 bases. The CDR3 is made up of 16 amino acids. As DNA, the CDR3 is TGCGCCAGCAGCATCCGGACAGGGTCAGTCAATCAGCCCCAGCATTTT. Protein sequence: CASSIRTGSVNQPQHF.

The J gene is TRBJ2-1, the V gene TRBV6-5; 12 nucleotides match TRBD2. The CDR3 totals 15 residues. After removal of 6 bases from V and 5 bases from J, the junction contained 5 bases not matched to a gene. Germline CDR1 and CDR2: MNHEY and SVGAGI. The CDR3 is CASSDGLAGNNEQFF. For the CDR3, the DNA is TGTGCCAGCAGCGACGGACTAGCGGGGAACAATGAGCAGTTCTTC.

This clone was recorded a few times. The chain recombines TRBV6-5 with TRBJ1-2, with D maybe TRBD1 (6 bases). Germline V gene data show CDR1 as MNHEY and CDR2 as SVGAGI. This CDR3 is 14 amino acids long. Trimming cost V 4 bases and J 3 bases, with 12 bases left between them. The CDR3 protein is CASSLTGLDYGYTF. The CDR3 bases are TGTGCCAGCAGTTTAACAGGGTTGGACTATGGCTACACCTTC.

This chain joins TRBV27 and TRBJ1-2; the D gene is possibly TRBD1 (5 bases). The CDR3 has 13 residues. Germline V gene lookup returns CDR1 MNHEY and CDR2 SMNVEV (reference sequence). The germline V and J ends were trimmed by 5 bases and 4 bases, with 11 bases remaining between them. This CDR3 reads CASSRRQTYGYTF. As DNA, the CDR3 is TGTGCCAGCAGTCGGAGACAGACCTATGGCTACACCTTC.

Notes on this clone: The sample has other DNA sequences that encode this CDR3 too. V and J are TRBV5-1 and TRBJ1-2, with TRBD1 as a possible D gene (6 bases). The CDR3 sequence is 13 residues long. Trimming took 2 bases from V and 2 from J, leaving 7 bases between them. CDR1 and CDR2 (germline): SGHRS, YFSETQ. CDR3 DNA: TGCGCCAGCAGCTTAGGGGGGAACTATGGCTACACCTTC. Its protein product is CASSLGGNYGYTF.

This chain connects TRBV12-3 or TRBV12-4 to TRBJ2-5; no clear D gene. V was clipped by 6 bases and J by 5 bases, with 10 bases between them. The CDR3 is made up of 12 amino acids. CDR3: CASRYRAETQYF. In DNA form, the CDR3 reads TGTGCCAGCAGGTATAGGGCTGAGACCCAGTACTTC.